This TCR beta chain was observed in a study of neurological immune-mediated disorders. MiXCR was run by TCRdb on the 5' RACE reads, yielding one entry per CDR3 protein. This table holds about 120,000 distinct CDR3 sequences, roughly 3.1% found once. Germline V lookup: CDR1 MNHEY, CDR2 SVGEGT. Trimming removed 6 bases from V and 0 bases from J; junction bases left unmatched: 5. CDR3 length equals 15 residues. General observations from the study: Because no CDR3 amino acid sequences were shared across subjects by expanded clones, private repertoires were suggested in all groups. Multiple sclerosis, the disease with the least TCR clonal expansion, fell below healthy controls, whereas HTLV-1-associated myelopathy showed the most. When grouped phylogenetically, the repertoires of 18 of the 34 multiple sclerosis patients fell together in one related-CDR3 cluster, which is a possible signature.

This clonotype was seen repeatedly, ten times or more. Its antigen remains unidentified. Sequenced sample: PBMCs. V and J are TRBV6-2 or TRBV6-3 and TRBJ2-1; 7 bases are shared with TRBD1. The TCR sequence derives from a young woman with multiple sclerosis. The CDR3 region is CASSIRGSSYNEQFF. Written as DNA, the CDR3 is TGTGCCAGCAGCATCAGGGGGAGCTCCTACAATGAGCAGTTCTTC.